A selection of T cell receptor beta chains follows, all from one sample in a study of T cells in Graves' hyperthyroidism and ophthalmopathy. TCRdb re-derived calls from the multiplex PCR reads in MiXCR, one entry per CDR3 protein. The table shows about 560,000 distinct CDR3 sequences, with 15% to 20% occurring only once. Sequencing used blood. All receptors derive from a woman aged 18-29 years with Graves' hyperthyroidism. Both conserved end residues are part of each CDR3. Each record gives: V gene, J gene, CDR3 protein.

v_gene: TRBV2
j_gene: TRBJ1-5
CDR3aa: CASKGRENQPQHF

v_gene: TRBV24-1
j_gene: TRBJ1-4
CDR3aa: CATSDSGANEKLFF

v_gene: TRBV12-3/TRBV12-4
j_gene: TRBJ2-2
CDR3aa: CASSFRGGELFF

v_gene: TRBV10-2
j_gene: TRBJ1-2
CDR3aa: CASSESGTSNGYGYTF

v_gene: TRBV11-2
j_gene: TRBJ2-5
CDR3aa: CASSFDRGIGTQYF

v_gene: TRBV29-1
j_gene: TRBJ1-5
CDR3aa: CSVRQGRGQPQHF

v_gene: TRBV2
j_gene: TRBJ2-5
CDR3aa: CASGVVAGGPLETQYF

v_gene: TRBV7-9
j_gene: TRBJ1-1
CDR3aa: CASSLKTANTEAFF

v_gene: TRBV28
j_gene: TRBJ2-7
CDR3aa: CASRLGTSAQYF

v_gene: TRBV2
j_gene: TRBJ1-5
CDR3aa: CASSGVRVYQPQHF

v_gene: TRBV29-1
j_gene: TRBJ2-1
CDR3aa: CSVVTSGSRGNEQFF

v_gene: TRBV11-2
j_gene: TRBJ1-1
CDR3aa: CASSSPAENTEAFF

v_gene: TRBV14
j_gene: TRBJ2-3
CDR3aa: CASSQRLSTDTQYF

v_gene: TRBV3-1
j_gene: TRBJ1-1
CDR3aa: CASSQDTGGANTEAFF

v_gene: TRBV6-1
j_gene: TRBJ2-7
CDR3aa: CASSRTGAGYEQYF

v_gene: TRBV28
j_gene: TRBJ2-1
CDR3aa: CASTGTPYDEQFF

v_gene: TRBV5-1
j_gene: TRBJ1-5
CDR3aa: CASSSTGAFNQPQHF

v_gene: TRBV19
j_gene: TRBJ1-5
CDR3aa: CASSLFDRGPGNQPQHF

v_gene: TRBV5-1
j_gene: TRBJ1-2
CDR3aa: CASSLGGSDYGYTF

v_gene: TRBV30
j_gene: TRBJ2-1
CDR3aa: CAWSWRGNEQFF

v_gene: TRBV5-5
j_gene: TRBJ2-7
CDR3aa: CASSFTTQGWIYEQYF

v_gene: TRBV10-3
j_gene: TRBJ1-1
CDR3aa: CAISDRGNTEAFF

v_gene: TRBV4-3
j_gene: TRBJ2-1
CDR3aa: CASSQDSSGGNEQFF

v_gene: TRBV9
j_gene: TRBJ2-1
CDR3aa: CASSDTGGSYNEQFF

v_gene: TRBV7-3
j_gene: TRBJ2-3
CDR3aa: CASSPGWGRTDTQYF

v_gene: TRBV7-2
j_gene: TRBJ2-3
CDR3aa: CASSLMLLAGPQRDTQYF

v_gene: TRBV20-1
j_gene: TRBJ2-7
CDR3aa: CSARRTYEQYF

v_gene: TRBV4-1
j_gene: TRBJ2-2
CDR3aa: CASSRWPSGFGIGELFF

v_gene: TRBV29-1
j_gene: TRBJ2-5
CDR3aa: CSVEDRETGGQETQYF

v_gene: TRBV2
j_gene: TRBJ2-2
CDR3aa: CASSTGTGGTNTGELFF

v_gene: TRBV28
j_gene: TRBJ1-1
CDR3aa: CASKLVMNTEAFF

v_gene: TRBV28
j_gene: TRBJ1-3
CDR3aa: CASSGPGTGNTIYF

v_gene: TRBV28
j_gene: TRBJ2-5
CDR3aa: CASSLPGQGRGETQYF

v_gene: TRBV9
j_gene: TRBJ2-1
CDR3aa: CASSVGTSGGNEQFF

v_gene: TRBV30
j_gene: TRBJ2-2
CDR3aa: CAWSKRTGGNTGELFF

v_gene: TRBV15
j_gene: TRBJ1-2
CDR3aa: CATSHPPELDGGYTF

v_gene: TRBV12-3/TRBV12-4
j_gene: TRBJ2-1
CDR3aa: CASSGTSAPYNEQFF

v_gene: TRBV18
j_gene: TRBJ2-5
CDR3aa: CASSTQNVPGTGDETQYF

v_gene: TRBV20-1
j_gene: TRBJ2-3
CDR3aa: CSASLLAGGADTQYF

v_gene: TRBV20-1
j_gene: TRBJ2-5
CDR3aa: CSARGASGGALETQYF

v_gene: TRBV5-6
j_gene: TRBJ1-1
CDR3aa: CASSSQLHQMNTEAFF

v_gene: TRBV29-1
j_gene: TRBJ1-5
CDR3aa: CSVEGASNQPQHF

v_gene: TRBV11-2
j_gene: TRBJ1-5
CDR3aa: CASSPRTNQPQHF

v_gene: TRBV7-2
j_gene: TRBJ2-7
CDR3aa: CASSLEAWGGRYEQYF

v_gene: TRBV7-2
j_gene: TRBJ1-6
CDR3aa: CASSLAGNNSPLHF

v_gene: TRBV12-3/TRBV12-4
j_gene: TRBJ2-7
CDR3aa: CASSPGQGLNYEQYF

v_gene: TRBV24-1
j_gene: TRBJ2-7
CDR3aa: CATSDPSSGSGSYEQYF

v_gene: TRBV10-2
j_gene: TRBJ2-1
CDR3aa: CASSDVGGSGGWYNEQFF

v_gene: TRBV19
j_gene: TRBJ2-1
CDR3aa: CASSMDQGLGDNEQFF

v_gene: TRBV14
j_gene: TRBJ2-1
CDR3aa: CASSRPGLQYNEQFF

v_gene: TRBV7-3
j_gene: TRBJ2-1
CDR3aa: CASSPHTLAGAYNEQFF

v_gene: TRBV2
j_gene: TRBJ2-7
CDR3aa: CASQNSRGRYEQYF

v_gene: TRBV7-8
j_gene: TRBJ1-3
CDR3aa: CASSLVGGFLGNTIYF

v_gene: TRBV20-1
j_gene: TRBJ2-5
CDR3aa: CSARAGGLAGVVETQYF